This T cell receptor beta chain came from a study of blood T cell repertoires in COVID-19. Methods used by the authors: Reference gene primer amplification gave estimated nucleated cell counts. The protocol was immunoSEQ multiplex PCR, while the TCRdb copy is restricted to in-frame clones and leaves out a portion. That table is the source of V, J and clone size, and D and trimming were worked out from the DNA. The sample holds about 220,000 clones, 84% seen once. This clonotype was obtained from a woman in her twenties or thirties who had recovered from COVID-19. The sequenced sample consisted of peripheral blood.

The chain's CDR3 is CASQGDQETQYF. As DNA, the CDR3 is TGTGCCAGCCAGGGGGACCAAGAGACCCAGTACTTC. The genes are TRBV6-5 and TRBJ2-5; 7 bases match TRBD1. CDR1 MNHEY and CDR2 SVGAGI come from the germline V gene. The CDR3 length is 12 residues. Trimming took 8 bases from V and 0 from J; bases not matched to a gene: 0.